These 30 T cell receptor beta chains originate from one sample sequenced in a study of blood T cell repertoires in COVID-19. Sequencing was performed with immunoSEQ multiplex PCR; in TCRdb, only in-frame clones are kept and a portion is missing. The profile shows roughly 330,000 clones, about 85% of them singletons. Sample: PBMCs or T cells enriched from blood (not recorded which). Every receptor here comes from a woman aged 25-40 years who had recovered from COVID-19.

The rearrangement links TRBV19 to TRBJ1-3; D is unresolved. This CDR3 is 15 amino acids long. The V gene's germline CDR1 is LNHDA and CDR2 SQIVND (reference sequence). The V and J ends lost 1 base and 4 bases respectively, with 11 bases between them. CDR3 sequence: CASSIVGDLGNTIYF. For the CDR3, the DNA is TGTGCCAGTAGTATAGTCGGGGATCTCGGAAACACCATATATTTT.

The chain joins TRBV5-1 to TRBJ1-4; TRBD1 matches 8 bases. V was clipped by 4 bases and J by 4 bases; unmatched bases: 6. The CDR3 has 15 amino acids. The germline gives CDR1 SGHRS, CDR2 YFSETQ. CDR3 amino acids: CASSTGQGGNEKLFF. CDR3 nucleotides: TGCGCCAGCAGCACTGGACAGGGCGGTAATGAAAAACTGTTTTTT.

The V gene is TRBV28, the J gene TRBJ2-1, with TRBD2 matching 8 bases. Per the germline V gene, CDR1 is MDHEN and CDR2 is SYDVKM. The CDR3 has 10 residues. The J segment lost 15 bases and the V segment lost 10 bases, leaving 8 bases of the junction unmatched. The DNA of the CDR3 is TGTGCCACCAGCGGGACTAGGCCGTTCTTC. Translation gives CATSGTRPFF.

The chain couples TRBV6-5 to TRBJ2-1; a weak D match, TRBD1 (5 bases). V lost 8 bases to trimming and J lost 0 bases, with 14 bases between them. The CDR3 runs to 15 residues. Germline CDR1 reads MNHEY; CDR2 reads SVGAGI. CDR3 DNA sequence: TGTGCCAGCGCGAACAGGCTGAGCTCCTACAATGAGCAGTTCTTC. This codes for CASANRLSSYNEQFF.

The chain recombines TRBV4-1 with TRBJ1-2; 7 bases fit TRBD1. The CDR3 spans 16 residues. Trimming took 1 base from V and 5 from J; bases not matched to a gene: 10. Germline V lookup: CDR1 MGHRA, CDR2 YSYEKL. The CDR3 loop is CASSQVPGQVTYGYTF. For the CDR3, the DNA is TGCGCCAGCAGCCAAGTCCCCGGACAGGTGACATATGGCTACACCTTC.

This chain connects TRBV30 to TRBJ1-4, with D possibly being TRBD1 (6 bases). Trimming cost V 0 bases and J 11 bases, with 19 bases left between them. Germline assignment: CDR1 GTSNPN and CDR2 SVGIG (reference sequence). This CDR3 is built from 15 residues. This CDR3 is CAWSVLAGAGGKLFF. DNA for the CDR3: TGTGCCTGGAGTGTATTGGCAGGGGCCGGGGGGAAACTGTTTTTT. Filled out from reference TRBV30 and TRBJ1-4, the complete variable domain reads SQTIHQWPATLVQPVGSPLSLECTVEGTSNPNLYWYRQAAGRGLQLLFYSVGIGQISSEVPQNLSASRPQDRQFILSSKKLLLSDSGFYLCAWSVLAGAGGKLFFGSGTQLSVL.

The chain employs TRBV11-1 and TRBJ2-5; 9 bases fit TRBD1. The CDR3 is made up of 15 amino acids. J was trimmed by 1 base and V by 6 bases; bases with no gene match: 6. Per germline, CDR1 SGHAT and CDR2 FQDESV (reference sequence). CDR3 sequence: CASRSGQGPQETQYF. For the CDR3, the DNA is TGTGCCAGCAGATCGGGACAGGGTCCCCAAGAGACCCAGTACTTC. Full variable domain (rest looked up from reference TRBV11-1 and TRBJ2-5): EAEVAQSPRYKITEKSQAVAFWCDPISGHATLYWYRQILGQGPELLVQFQDESVVDDSQLPKDRFSAERLKGVDSTLKIQPAELGDSAMYLCASRSGQGPQETQYFGPGTRLLVL.

V is TRBV10-3 and J is TRBJ1-5; no reliable D call. V was pared by 0 bases and J by 6 bases, with 15 bases between. The germline V gene encodes CDR1 ENHRY and CDR2 SYGVKD. The CDR3 runs 16 residues. The CDR3 protein is CAISESTVGSFQPQHF. In DNA, the CDR3 is TGTGCCATCAGTGAGTCTACAGTGGGCAGCTTTCAGCCCCAGCATTTT.

This chain links TRBV5-5 with TRBJ2-7, with 9 bases lining up with TRBD1. Germline CDR1 SGHKS, CDR2 YYEKEE (reference sequence). Losses at the gene ends were 0 bases for V and 4 bases for J; bases not matched to a gene: 11. This CDR3 comprises 17 residues. CDR3 region: CASSLVSYRGLVYEQYF. CDR3 DNA sequence: TGTGCCAGCAGCTTGGTTTCTTACAGGGGGCTCGTGTACGAGCAGTACTTC.

The genes are TRBV5-5 and TRBJ1-2; 7 bases match TRBD1. The CDR3 covers 13 residues. Trimming cost V 0 bases and J 8 bases; bases outside gene matches: 4. Germline CDR1 and CDR2: SGHKS and YYEKEE (reference sequence). The CDR3 coding sequence is TGTGCCAGCAGCTTGGCGCAGGGGGAAGGCTACACCTTC. It encodes CASSLAQGEGYTF.

V and J are TRBV5-4 and TRBJ1-6, with unresolved D. This CDR3 comprises 16 residues. Per the germline V gene, CDR1 is SGHNT and CDR2 is YYREEE (reference sequence). V dropped 0 bases and J dropped 8 bases, with 15 bases sitting between them. The DNA of the CDR3 is TGTGCCAGCAGCTTGGCCTCCGGCAGGCGGGATTCACCCCTCCACTTT. Protein sequence: CASSLASGRRDSPLHF.

The chain recombines TRBV11-2 with TRBJ1-1, with D maybe TRBD1 (6 bases). Trimming removed 4 bases at V and 4 bases at J, with 16 bases between. The length of the CDR3 is 15 residues. The germline V gene has CDR1 SGHAT and CDR2 FQNNGV. CDR3 nucleotides: TGTGCCAGCAGCTCATACAAGGGGGATGGCACTGAAGCTTTCTTT. This codes for CASSSYKGDGTEAFF.

This clone was detected only once. J is TRBJ1-2 and V is TRBV5-1, with 9 bases matching TRBD1. V lost 2 bases to trimming and J lost 6 bases; unmatched junction nucleotides: 2. The length of the CDR3 is 13 residues. In germline, CDR1 is SGHRS, CDR2 YFSETQ. DNA of the CDR3: TGCGCCAGCAGCTTACAGGGGGCGAATGGCTACACCTTC. Its translation is CASSLQGANGYTF.

CDR3 in DNA: TGTGCTAGTGGTTCTCATAAGGGGGACCAAGAGACCCAGTACTTC. Amino acids: CASGSHKGDQETQYF. The V call is TRBV12-5, the J call TRBJ2-5, with a possible D match to TRBD1 (6 bases). Germline CDR1 reads LGHNT; CDR2 reads FRNRAP. CDR3 length equals 15 residues. V was cut by 4 bases and J by 0 bases, with 12 bases left in between.

The rearrangement links TRBV7-3 to TRBJ2-1; TRBD1 aligns across 7 bases. The ends lost 5 bases at V and 5 bases at J; junction bases unmatched: 9. This CDR3 comprises 15 residues. Germline lookup yields CDR1 SGHTA and CDR2 FQGTGA. The CDR3 bases are TGTGCCAGCAGCACCCGACAGGGTTGGGACAATGAGCAGTTCTTC. Translating it yields CASSTRQGWDNEQFF.

J is TRBJ2-1 and V is TRBV20-1, with D maybe TRBD1 (5 bases). V lost 3 bases and J 10 bases, leaving 10 bases between the germline ends. CDR3 size: 11 residues. Looked up from germline, CDR1 is DFQATT and CDR2 is SNEGSKA (reference sequence). The CDR3 loop reads CSASRAGEQFF. The DNA for the CDR3 is TGCAGTGCTAGCAGGGCTGGGGAGCAGTTCTTC.

This clone has more than one count but fewer than ten. The chain is built from TRBV27 and TRBJ1-5; 9 bases fit TRBD1. The CDR3 contains 16 residues. Germline trimming cut 4 bases from V and 3 bases from J; bases unmatched to any gene: 7. Germline V gives CDR1 MNHEY, CDR2 SMNVEV (reference sequence). The CDR3 loop reads CASSSRDRAFNQPQHF. DNA of the CDR3: TGTGCCAGCAGTTCCCGGGACAGGGCCTTCAATCAGCCCCAGCATTTT.

The rearrangement joins TRBV5-1 to TRBJ2-2; a possible D gene is TRBD2 (6 bases). The germline gives CDR1 SGHRS, CDR2 YFSETQ. The CDR3 has 14 amino acids. Trimming removed 0 bases from V and 3 bases from J, with 6 bases in between. Here the CDR3 reads CASSLGDYTGELFF. The CDR3 DNA follows: TGCGCCAGCAGCTTGGGGGACTACACCGGGGAGCTGTTTTTT.

The V and J genes are TRBV2 and TRBJ2-3, with 7 bases fitting TRBD1. This CDR3 region has 13 residues. With 6 bases clipped from V and 1 base from J, the junction kept 1 base outside the gene matches. Germline CDR1 is SNHLY and CDR2 is FYNNEI. This chain's CDR3 is CASRGQGTDTQYF. CDR3 bases: TGTGCCAGCAGAGGACAGGGCACAGATACGCAGTATTTT. Combining the CDR3 with reference TRBV2 and TRBJ2-3 gives the whole variable domain EPEVTQTPSHQVTQMGQEVILRCVPISNHLYFYWYRQILGQKVEFLVSFYNNEISEKSEIFDDQFSVERPDGSNFTLKIRSTKLEDSAMYFCASRGQGTDTQYFGPGTRLTVL.

V and J are TRBV9 and TRBJ2-5; D is perhaps TRBD2 (5 bases). Trimming left V 0 bases short and J 4 bases short, with 13 bases between. Per the germline V gene, CDR1 is SGDLS and CDR2 is YYNGEE. This CDR3 has 15 residues. The CDR3 DNA sequence: TGTGCCAGCAGCGTAGGGCAGGCAGAGGGAGAGACCCAGTACTTC. Translated, it gives CASSVGQAEGETQYF.

J is TRBJ2-1 and V is TRBV6-5; tentative D call: TRBD1 (6 bases). Germline CDR1 reads MNHEY; CDR2 reads SVGAGI. This CDR3 contains 14 residues. Trimming pared 5 bases from V and 5 bases from J, leaving 13 bases between. The CDR3 region is CASSHKDRNNEQFF. CDR3 nucleotides: TGTGCCAGCAGTCACAAAGACAGGAACAATGAGCAGTTCTTC.

The chain links TRBV30 to TRBJ2-1, with D hard to call. Per the germline V gene, CDR1 is GTSNPN and CDR2 is SVGIG (reference sequence). V was clipped by 2 bases and J by 9 bases, with 11 bases between them. The CDR3 is made up of 12 amino acids. CDR3 residues: CAWSQVQVEQFF. In DNA, the CDR3 is TGTGCCTGGAGTCAAGTACAAGTTGAGCAGTTCTTC.

The rearrangement joins TRBV29-1 to TRBJ1-1, with 8 bases lining up with TRBD1. V shed 0 bases, J shed 10 bases, and the junction held 7 bases outside the gene matches. Germline loops: CDR1 SQVTM, CDR2 ANQGSEA. The CDR3 sequence is 13 residues long. This chain's CDR3 is CSVEDETGAAAFF. Here the CDR3 DNA reads TGCAGCGTTGAAGATGAGACAGGGGCGGCAGCTTTCTTT.

The chain links TRBV4-1 to TRBJ2-3, with D unclear. This CDR3 is 16 amino acids long. Trimming cost V 4 bases and J 1 base, with 15 bases left between them. From germline, CDR1 is MGHRA and CDR2 YSYEKL. CDR3 nucleotides: TGCGCCAGCAGCCCCAGACTCCTCCCTGGCACAGATACGCAGTATTTT. This translates into CASSPRLLPGTDTQYF.

V and J are TRBV21-1 and TRBJ1-1. TRBV21-1 is marked as a pseudogene. This CDR3 contains 13 residues. In nucleotides, the CDR3 is TGTGCCAGCACCCCCGGGGAGGGTACTGAAGCTTTCTTT. This encodes CASTPGEGTEAFF.

The CDR3 reads CASRGGAHEQYF. In DNA form, the CDR3 reads TGTGCCAGCAGGGGTGGGGCACACGAGCAGTACTTC. The genes are TRBV27 and TRBJ2-7, with a tentative D call TRBD1 (5 bases). V lost 6 bases, J lost 5 bases, and 11 bases lay in between. The CDR3 consists of 12 residues. Germline assignment: CDR1 MNHEY and CDR2 SMNVEV (reference sequence).

The V and J genes are TRBV10-3 and TRBJ1-6; the match to TRBD1 covers 7 bases. Germline CDR1 reads ENHRY; CDR2 reads SYGVKD. The CDR3 runs 13 residues. Trimming at V came to 11 bases and at J to 6 bases, leaving 7 bases not matched to a gene. CDR3 amino acids: CAAHDRVNSPLHF. CDR3 DNA: TGTGCCGCCCATGACAGGGTTAATTCACCCCTCCACTTT.

The chain recombines TRBV11-2 with TRBJ2-2, with 7 nucleotides matching TRBD2. CDR1 and CDR2 from the germline V gene are SGHAT and FQNNGV. Trimming at V came to 2 bases and at J to 4 bases, leaving 13 bases not matched to a gene. The CDR3 contains 18 residues. In nucleotides, the CDR3 is TGTGCCAGCAGCTTATACGGCCCAACGGGGGGTTTCACCGGGGAGCTGTTTTTT. It yields the protein CASSLYGPTGGFTGELFF. The whole variable domain, filled in from reference TRBV11-2 and TRBJ2-2, reads EAGVAQSPRYKIIEKRQSVAFWCNPISGHATLYWYQQILGQGPKLLIQFQNNGVVDDSQLPKDRFSAERLKGVDSTLKIQPAKLEDSAVYLCASSLYGPTGGFTGELFFGEGSRLTVL.

The J gene is TRBJ1-4, the V gene TRBV9; D not certain. V shed 2 bases and J shed 6 bases, with 11 bases lying between them. The CDR3 extends over 14 amino acids. The germline V gene has CDR1 SGDLS and CDR2 YYNGEE. Here the CDR3 DNA reads TGTGCCAGCAGCGTCGAACAGACCCATGAAAAACTGTTTTTT. Translating it yields CASSVEQTHEKLFF.

The chain joins TRBV30 to TRBJ2-2; D is possibly TRBD2 (5 bases). Germline CDR1 is GTSNPN and CDR2 is SVGIG (reference sequence). Trimming cost V 8 bases and J 0 bases, with 10 bases left between them. The CDR3 covers 13 residues. The CDR3 loop is CAGGRTNTGELFF. CDR3 coding DNA: TGTGCCGGAGGCAGGACGAACACCGGGGAGCTGTTTTTT.